The text below deals with one TCR beta chain. These data come from a study of blood T cell repertoires in COVID-19. Study overall: Italy, Spain and the United States were the sources of the convalescent and acute COVID-19 samples. The analysed material was cDNA or gDNA that came from T cells, B-cell-depleted T cells, or PBMCs.

CDR1 and CDR2 from the germline V gene are SGHTA and FQGNSA. Trimming cost V 3 bases and J 1 base; bases outside gene matches: 3. This CDR3 has 15 residues. As processed by the authors: Amplifying reference gene primers gave estimates of nucleated cell counts. Sequencing was performed with immunoSEQ multiplex PCR; in TCRdb, only in-frame clones are kept and a portion is missing. For V, J and clone size, that table is used; D and trimming come from the DNA. This table has 150,000 or so clones, roughly 83% appearing once. This TCR was recovered from a woman of 80 years or more with acute or convalescent COVID-19. The specimen was peripheral blood. V gene TRBV7-2 combines with J gene TRBJ2-7, with 10 bases lining up with TRBD2. CDR3 loop: CASSFLAGDSYEQYF. The CDR3 DNA reads TGTGCCAGCAGCTTCCTAGCGGGGGATTCCTACGAGCAGTACTTC.